The 22 T cell receptor beta chains below all came from one sample that was sequenced in a study of cytomegalovirus exposure and HLA in healthy donors. A multiplex PCR was run with 60 Vbeta primers and 13 Jbeta primers. Data came from immunoSEQ multiplex PCR; TCRdb stores just in-frame clones and leaves some out. The sample consists of approximately 200,000 clones, about 69% of them appearing once. The sequenced sample consisted of PBMCs. These receptors all stem from a man in his thirties or forties in good health and CMV-seropositive.

The V call is TRBV10-3, the J call TRBJ2-7; 8 bases are a match to TRBD1. In germline, CDR1 is ENHRY, CDR2 SYGVKD. The junction had 12 bases not matched to a gene; V was cut back by 5 bases and J by 6 bases. The CDR3 sequence is 15 residues long. CDR3 loop: CAISIRGQGVGEQYF. The DNA of the CDR3 is TGTGCCATCAGTATCAGGGGGCAGGGGGTCGGCGAGCAGTACTTC.

The V gene is TRBV30, the J gene TRBJ2-7; tentatively, D is TRBD1 (5 bases). The V and J ends lost 2 bases and 4 bases respectively, with 9 bases between them. There are 12 residues in the CDR3. The germline V gene encodes CDR1 GTSNPN and CDR2 SVGIG (reference sequence). CDR3 sequence: CAWSPQGYEQYF. CDR3 sequence (DNA): TGTGCCTGGAGTCCCCAGGGATACGAGCAGTACTTC.

This chain connects TRBV5-4 to TRBJ1-1, with D possibly TRBD1 on 5 matching bases. Between the trimmed V and J ends, which lost 5 bases and 0 bases, there was a span of 11 bases. This CDR3 is 14 amino acids long. From germline, CDR1 is SGHNT and CDR2 YYREEE (reference sequence). The CDR3 sequence is CASSRGLLNTEAFF. The CDR3 DNA is TGTGCCAGCAGTCGGGGACTGCTGAACACTGAAGCTTTCTTT. Using reference TRBV5-4 and TRBJ1-1 for the parts outside the CDR3, the full variable domain is ETGVTQSPTHLIKTRGQQVTLRCSSQSGHNTVSWYQQALGQGPQFIFQYYREEENGRGNFPPRFSGLQFPNYSSELNVNALELDDSALYLCASSRGLLNTEAFFGQGTRLTVV.

In its sample, this clone was seen a few times. Here the CDR3 reads CASSATSGSREQFF. The CDR3 nucleotides are TGTGCCAGCAGCGCGACTAGCGGGAGTCGAGAGCAGTTCTTC. The chain couples TRBV9 to TRBJ2-1, with 12 bases matching TRBD2. V shed 3 bases, J shed 10 bases, and the junction held 5 bases outside the gene matches. The CDR3 runs 14 residues. Germline V CDR1 and CDR2: SGDLS, YYNGEE.

The chain employs TRBV5-4 and TRBJ1-2; the match to TRBD1 covers 8 bases. After removal of 0 bases from V and 4 bases from J, the junction contained 2 bases not matched to a gene. Germline V gene data show CDR1 as SGHNT and CDR2 as YYREEE (reference sequence). The CDR3 has 14 amino acids. The CDR3 nucleotides read TGTGCCAGCAGCTTGGCCGGGACAGGCTATGGCTACACCTTC. This codes for CASSLAGTGYGYTF.

The V call is TRBV10-3, the J call TRBJ2-1, with 10 nucleotides matching TRBD2. V lost 5 bases to trimming and J lost 3 bases; unmatched junction nucleotides: 1. Looked up from germline, CDR1 is ENHRY and CDR2 is SYGVKD. The length of the CDR3 is 14 residues. CDR3 sequence: CAISLAGDYNEQFF. The DNA for the CDR3 is TGTGCCATCAGTCTAGCGGGGGACTACAATGAGCAGTTCTTC.

The count of this clone is one. The V gene is TRBV6-1, the J gene TRBJ2-7, with 10 bases matching TRBD2. CDR3 size: 15 residues. Germline values: CDR1 MNHNS, CDR2 SASEGT. V was pared by 3 bases and J by 4 bases, with 6 bases of the junction left unmatched. The CDR3 nucleotides are TGTGCCAGCAGTGATCGACTAGCGGGCCTTTACGAGCAGTACTTC. Translating it yields CASSDRLAGLYEQYF.

V gene TRBV7-8 combines with J gene TRBJ2-5; 12 nucleotides agree with TRBD2. The CDR3 covers 17 residues. Germline V gene data show CDR1 as SGHVS and CDR2 as FQNEAQ. The V gene end was trimmed by 5 bases and the J gene end by 5 bases; junction bases not matched to a gene: 12. CDR3 DNA: TGTGCCAGCAGCGCCCCGGTCCTAGCGGGAGGGCAGGAGACCCAGTACTTC. Translated: CASSAPVLAGGQETQYF.

Concerning this clone itself: A junction boundary mismatches the germline segment, possibly from a read error. This chain connects TRBV7-9 to TRBJ2-7; 8 bases fit TRBD2. CDR3 length equals 15 residues. Germline CDR1 SEHNR, CDR2 FQNEAQ (reference sequence). CDR3 bases: TGTTCCAGCAGCTTAGTCTCGGGGGGGTGGAACGAGCAGTACTTC. Translated, it gives CSSSLVSGGWNEQYF.

This chain joins TRBV5-6 and TRBJ2-6; 7 nucleotides align to TRBD2. Germline CDR1 SGHDT, CDR2 YYEEEE. V trimming: 4 bases; J trimming: 0 bases; junction bases outside the gene matches: 4. The CDR3 runs to 16 residues. The CDR3: CASSGWGGSGANVLTF. The CDR3 DNA is TGTGCCAGCAGCGGCTGGGGGGGCTCTGGGGCCAACGTCCTGACTTTC. Complete variable domain (other parts from reference TRBV5-6 and TRBJ2-6): DAGVTQSPTHLIKTRGQQVTLRCSPKSGHDTVSWYQQALGQGPQFIFQYYEEEERQRGNFPDRFSGHQFPNYSSELNVNALLLGDSALYLCASSGWGGSGANVLTFGAGSRLTVL.

This clone turned up a few times. This chain connects TRBV28 to TRBJ1-2; D is unresolved. Germline CDR1 MDHEN, CDR2 SYDVKM. The CDR3 spans 16 residues. Trimming took 2 bases from V and 3 from J, leaving 16 bases between them. In DNA form, the CDR3 reads TGTGCCAGCAGTTTAATCCAGGATGTTAGTGACTATGGCTACACCTTC. Its translation: CASSLIQDVSDYGYTF.

The chain carries TRBV7-9 and TRBJ2-5, with a tentative D call TRBD1 (6 bases). The germline CDR1 and CDR2 sequences are SEHNR and FQNEAQ (reference sequence). The germline V and J ends were trimmed by 5 bases and 5 bases, with 15 bases remaining between them. This CDR3 comprises 14 residues. CDR3 in amino acids: CASSTRTQGETQYF. DNA for the CDR3: TGTGCCAGCAGCACTAGGACCCAGGGGGAGACCCAGTACTTC. The full variable domain, with the rest looked up from reference TRBV7-9 and TRBJ2-5, is DTGVSQNPRHKITKRGQNVTFRCDPISEHNRLYWYRQTLGQGPEFLTYFQNEAQLEKSRLLSDRFSAERPKGSFSTLEIQRTEQGDSAMYLCASSTRTQGETQYFGPGTRLLVL.

This sequence joins TRBV5-4 and TRBJ1-6; TRBD1 aligns across 7 bases. The CDR3 is 14 amino acids. Unmatched junction bases numbered 8, after V lost 4 bases and J lost 10 bases. Germline loops: CDR1 SGHNT, CDR2 YYREEE (reference sequence). The CDR3 nucleotides read TGTGCCAGCAGCCCCGACAGGGTTAGATCACCCCTCCACTTT. Its translation: CASSPDRVRSPLHF.

The rearrangement links TRBV5-1 to TRBJ2-3, with a weak D call TRBD2 (7 bases). Germline V gene lookup returns CDR1 SGHRS and CDR2 YFSETQ. The CDR3 has 15 residues. Trimming took off 0 bases at V and 4 bases at J, with 12 bases between the two ends. The chain's CDR3 is CASSLEQGRADTQYF. The CDR3 region has the DNA TGCGCCAGCAGCTTGGAGCAGGGGAGGGCAGATACGCAGTATTTT.

The V call is TRBV7-9, the J call TRBJ1-2, with D uncertain. V was cut by 3 bases and J by 6 bases, with 14 bases left in between. The CDR3 sequence is 14 residues long. Germline V gene lookup returns CDR1 SEHNR and CDR2 FQNEAQ (reference sequence). The DNA for the CDR3 is TGTGCCAGCAGCTTGGAAGCGGGGTACCATGGCTACACCTTC. It specifies CASSLEAGYHGYTF.

V gene TRBV4-3 combines with J gene TRBJ2-7; 7 bases align to TRBD2. The trim removed 0 bases at V and 8 bases at J, leaving 10 bases unmatched. Germline CDR1 and CDR2: LGHNA and YSLEER. CDR3 size: 15 residues. The CDR3 reads CASSQDGGREEKQYF. CDR3 bases: TGCGCCAGCAGCCAAGACGGGGGGAGGGAGGAGAAGCAGTACTTC.

The V and J genes are TRBV6-1 and TRBJ1-5, with 10 nucleotides matching TRBD1. The CDR3 spans 14 residues. Per the germline V gene, CDR1 is MNHNS and CDR2 is SASEGT. Unmatched junction bases numbered 7, after V lost 6 bases and J lost 8 bases. The CDR3 protein is CASSRGQGSEPQHF. CDR3 DNA sequence: TGTGCCAGCAGCCGGGGACAGGGGAGTGAGCCCCAGCATTTT.

J is TRBJ2-1 and V is TRBV9, with 9 nucleotides matching TRBD2. The ends lost 3 bases at V and 10 bases at J; junction bases unmatched: 20. The V gene's germline CDR1 is SGDLS and CDR2 YYNGEE. The CDR3 consists of 18 residues. CDR3: CASSGTLTPLRREGEQFF. In DNA, the CDR3 is TGTGCCAGCAGCGGAACCTTGACTCCCTTGAGGCGGGAGGGGGAGCAGTTCTTC.

This rearrangement joins TRBV7-2 to TRBJ1-5; the match to TRBD1 covers 7 bases. This CDR3 contains 14 residues. CDR1 and CDR2 from the germline V gene are SGHTA and FQGNSA. V was pared by 5 bases and J by 2 bases, with 3 bases of the junction left unmatched. CDR3 residues: CASSNQGGNQPQHF. The DNA of the CDR3 is TGTGCCAGCAGCAACCAGGGGGGCAATCAGCCCCAGCATTTT.

With regard to this clone: Relative to the germline gene, one junction end is altered; a read error may explain this. J is TRBJ1-2 and V is TRBV7-9; 7 bases line up with TRBD1. The CDR3 runs to 15 residues. Germline values: CDR1 SEHNR, CDR2 FQNEAQ (reference sequence). CDR3 region: CSSRPGTERNYGYTF. The CDR3 bases are TGTTCCAGCAGACCCGGGACAGAGCGTAACTATGGCTACACCTTC.

V and J are TRBV19 and TRBJ1-2; a possible D gene is TRBD1 (6 bases). The CDR3 consists of 15 residues. The V and J ends lost 5 bases and 5 bases respectively, with 18 bases between them. The germline V gene encodes CDR1 LNHDA and CDR2 SQIVND (reference sequence). The CDR3 DNA sequence: TGTGCCAGTAGTCCGCCGCTGGCAGGGGTATATGGCTACACCTTC. Its protein is CASSPPLAGVYGYTF.

The rearrangement links TRBV19 to TRBJ2-1, with 10 bases identical to TRBD1. The CDR3 totals 16 residues. Germline V lookup: CDR1 LNHDA, CDR2 SQIVND (reference sequence). Unmatched junction bases numbered 13, after V lost 5 bases and J lost 9 bases. The DNA of the CDR3 is TGTGCCAGTAGTGGTATCCGGGACAGGGGACTGGGTGAGCAGTTCTTC. As protein: CASSGIRDRGLGEQFF.